The T cell receptor (beta chain) described here comes from a study of CD4+ T cells in melanoma. Points from the study as a whole: CD8+ T cell, macrophage and B cell function reportedly correlated with neoantigen-specific CD4+ T cells. Neoantigen-specific CD4+ T cells in melanoma reportedly had diverse differentiation states.

Comment on this clone: The antigen is undetermined.

Sequencing was performed with immunoSEQ multiplex PCR; in TCRdb, only in-frame clones are kept and a portion is missing. The sample has about 50,000 clones, 89% seen once. This CDR3 has 17 residues. Germline V CDR1 and CDR2: SGHDT, YYEEEE. The V end was cut by 2 bases, the J end by 1 base, with 19 bases between. The specimen was peripheral blood. The chain links TRBV5-6 to TRBJ2-7; D is perhaps TRBD2 (5 bases). This TCR was recovered from a human donor with melanoma. The CDR3 nucleotides are TGTGCCAGCAGCTTTTCGTTCCAGACGTGGAGGTCCTACGAGCAGTACTTC. Its translation: CASSFSFQTWRSYEQYF.